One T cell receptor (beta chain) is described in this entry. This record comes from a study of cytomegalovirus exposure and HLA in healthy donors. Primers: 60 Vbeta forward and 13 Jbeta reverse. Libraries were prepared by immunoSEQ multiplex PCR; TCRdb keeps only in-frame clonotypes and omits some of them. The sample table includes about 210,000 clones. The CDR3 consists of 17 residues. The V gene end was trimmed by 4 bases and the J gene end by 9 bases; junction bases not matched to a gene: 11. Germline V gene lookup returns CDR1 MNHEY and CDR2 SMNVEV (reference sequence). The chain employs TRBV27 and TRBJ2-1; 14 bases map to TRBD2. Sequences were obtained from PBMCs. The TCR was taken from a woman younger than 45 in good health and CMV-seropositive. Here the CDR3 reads CASSSSGTSGGGGEQFF. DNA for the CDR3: TGTGCCAGCAGTTCCTCCGGGACTAGCGGGGGAGGAGGTGAGCAGTTCTTC.